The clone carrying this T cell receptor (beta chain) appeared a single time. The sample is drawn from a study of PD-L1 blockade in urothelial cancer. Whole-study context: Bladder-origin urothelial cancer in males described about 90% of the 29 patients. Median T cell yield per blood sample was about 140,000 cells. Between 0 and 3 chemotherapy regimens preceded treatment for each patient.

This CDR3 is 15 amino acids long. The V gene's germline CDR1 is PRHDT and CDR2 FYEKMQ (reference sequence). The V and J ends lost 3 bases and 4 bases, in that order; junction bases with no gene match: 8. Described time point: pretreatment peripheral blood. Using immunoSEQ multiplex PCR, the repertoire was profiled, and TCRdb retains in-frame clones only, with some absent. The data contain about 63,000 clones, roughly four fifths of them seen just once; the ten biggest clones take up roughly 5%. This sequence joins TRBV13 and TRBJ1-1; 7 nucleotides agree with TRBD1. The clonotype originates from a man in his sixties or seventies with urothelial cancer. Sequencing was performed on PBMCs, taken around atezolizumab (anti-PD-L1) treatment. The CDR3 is CASSLLGGGGTEAFF. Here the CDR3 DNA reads TGTGCCAGCAGCTTGTTAGGAGGGGGCGGCACTGAAGCTTTCTTT. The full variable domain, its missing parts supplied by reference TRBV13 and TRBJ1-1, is AAGVIQSPRHLIKEKRETATLKCYPIPRHDTVYWYQQGPGQDPQFLISFYEKMQSDKGSIPDRFSAQQFSDYHSELNMSSLELGDSALYFCASSLLGGGGTEAFFGQGTRLTVV.